These T cell receptor beta chains were read from a single sample in a study of T cell changes during pregnancy in multiple sclerosis. Sequencing was performed with immunoSEQ multiplex PCR; in TCRdb, only in-frame clones are kept and a portion is missing. The sample has approximately 100,000 clones, more than 85% seen once. Specimen: peripheral blood, collected in the second trimester of pregnancy. Receptors originate from a female donor with multiple sclerosis, enrolled in a pregnancy study. CDR3s leave out the opening cysteine and the closing phenylalanine or tryptophan. The order of the fields is clone size, V gene, CDR3 protein. Clone size is not always given. Where it is, it says once, few, many or a class for expanded clones.

clone_size: NA
v_call: TRBV5-1
cdr3_aa: ASTPIAGAAETQY

clone_size: NA
v_call: TRBV11-2
cdr3_aa: ASSQQINSGNTIY

clone_size: NA
v_call: TRBV18
cdr3_aa: ASSPQSKSYEQY

clone_size: NA
v_call: TRBV27
cdr3_aa: ASRRQGAYEQY

clone_size: NA
v_call: TRBV6-5
cdr3_aa: ASSWRPSGSQETQY

clone_size: NA
v_call: TRBV13
cdr3_aa: ASSLEASGYSYEQY

clone_size: NA
v_call: TRBV28
cdr3_aa: ASSSTGKETQY

clone_size: NA
v_call: TRBV6-5
cdr3_aa: ASMLAAYNEQF

clone_size: NA
v_call: TRBV7-2
cdr3_aa: ASSQTGVNQPQH

clone_size: once
v_call: TRBV28
cdr3_aa: ASNVLGTGPHEAF

clone_size: NA
v_call: TRBV7-9
cdr3_aa: ASSLQGEEAF

clone_size: NA
v_call: TRBV14
cdr3_aa: ASSRDRGERTGELF

clone_size: NA
v_call: TRBV9
cdr3_aa: ASSVDGGFGANVLT

clone_size: NA
v_call: TRBV6-5
cdr3_aa: ASSSTGGETQY

clone_size: once
v_call: TRBV19
cdr3_aa: ASSTMASGRRRGRADTQY

clone_size: NA
v_call: TRBV9
cdr3_aa: ASSVAGVTETQY

clone_size: NA
v_call: TRBV7-8
cdr3_aa: ASSLGWDNQETQY

clone_size: NA
v_call: TRBV29-1
cdr3_aa: SVEGRGFYEQY

clone_size: once
v_call: TRBV28
cdr3_aa: ASSLSQPQH

clone_size: NA
v_call: TRBV11-3
cdr3_aa: ASSLDELPGQGISEQF

clone_size: few
v_call: TRBV2
cdr3_aa: ASSHRTSTNEKLF

clone_size: NA
v_call: TRBV4-2
cdr3_aa: ASSQEQGSANSGANVLT

clone_size: NA
v_call: TRBV20-1
cdr3_aa: SAPRLSGQY

clone_size: NA
v_call: TRBV5-3
cdr3_aa: ARSLSGRAYYEQY

clone_size: NA
v_call: TRBV29-1
cdr3_aa: SVEYAASYNEQF

clone_size: NA
v_call: TRBV5-1
cdr3_aa: ASSSGQLYEQY

clone_size: NA
v_call: TRBV10-3
cdr3_aa: AISESGPPSGYT

clone_size: NA
v_call: TRBV27
cdr3_aa: ASSPRPLPLWF

clone_size: NA
v_call: TRBV10-3
cdr3_aa: AISASTGVSYEQY

clone_size: NA
v_call: TRBV5-1
cdr3_aa: ASSLSGVEQF

clone_size: NA
v_call: TRBV2
cdr3_aa: ASRRDRGTEAF

clone_size: NA
v_call: TRBV27
cdr3_aa: ASTGPTTPPSVYNEQF

clone_size: NA
v_call: TRBV28
cdr3_aa: ASRDGTSAGYEQY

clone_size: once
v_call: TRBV5-4
cdr3_aa: ASSFLGSGTDTQY

clone_size: NA
v_call: TRBV5-6
cdr3_aa: ASSLSLGGRITDTQY

clone_size: NA
v_call: TRBV4-3
cdr3_aa: ASSQRGLVNYGYT

clone_size: NA
v_call: TRBV10-3
cdr3_aa: AISESRDRGRETQY

clone_size: NA
v_call: TRBV19
cdr3_aa: ASSLRTSSHIEQF

clone_size: NA
v_call: TRBV2
cdr3_aa: ASRFAGGQGNYGYT

clone_size: NA
v_call: TRBV7-2
cdr3_aa: ASSLRDRGGNEQF

clone_size: NA
v_call: TRBV7-9
cdr3_aa: ASSPTVPSYEQY

clone_size: NA
v_call: TRBV19
cdr3_aa: ASSPSTSGRKETQY

clone_size: NA
v_call: TRBV5-1
cdr3_aa: ASSLTGGPTGELF

clone_size: NA
v_call: TRBV28
cdr3_aa: ASSLSGRRETQY

clone_size: NA
v_call: TRBV29-1
cdr3_aa: SVGGVGTSGRTDTQY

clone_size: NA
v_call: TRBV2
cdr3_aa: ASSEDPGLSYEQY

clone_size: NA
v_call: TRBV6-6
cdr3_aa: ASRTQDGTQGEAF

clone_size: NA
v_call: TRBV13
cdr3_aa: ASSESGRVHEQY

clone_size: NA
v_call: TRBV27
cdr3_aa: ASSQLTGAGSYEQY

clone_size: NA
v_call: TRBV6-1
cdr3_aa: ASSTGGGNYGYT

clone_size: NA
v_call: TRBV6-5
cdr3_aa: ASRPYSGRANEQY

clone_size: NA
v_call: TRBV7-3
cdr3_aa: ASSPTTAGELF

clone_size: NA
v_call: TRBV7-9
cdr3_aa: ASSLDGSGNTIY

clone_size: NA
v_call: TRBV27
cdr3_aa: ASRRQITTDTQY

clone_size: NA
v_call: TRBV7-3
cdr3_aa: ASSLTGWGAGELF